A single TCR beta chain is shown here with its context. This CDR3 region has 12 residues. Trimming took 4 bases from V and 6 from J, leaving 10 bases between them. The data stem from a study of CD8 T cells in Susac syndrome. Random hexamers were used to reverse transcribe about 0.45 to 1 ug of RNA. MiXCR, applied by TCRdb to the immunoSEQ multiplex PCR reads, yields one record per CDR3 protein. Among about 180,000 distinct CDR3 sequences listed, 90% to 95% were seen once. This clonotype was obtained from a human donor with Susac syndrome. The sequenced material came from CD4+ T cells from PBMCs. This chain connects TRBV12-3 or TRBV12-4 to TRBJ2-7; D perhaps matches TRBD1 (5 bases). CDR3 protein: CASSSPGFEQYF. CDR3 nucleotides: TGTGCCAGCAGTTCACCAGGGTTCGAGCAGTACTTC.